Listed below are T cell receptor beta chains from one sample, sequenced in a study of T cells in Graves' hyperthyroidism and ophthalmopathy. TCRdb fed the multiplex PCR reads into MiXCR, producing one record per CDR3 protein. The table includes about 570,000 distinct CDR3 sequences, around 15% detected once. Sequencing was performed on blood. The receptors shown here come from a woman aged 40 to 49 with Graves' hyperthyroidism. CDR3s include the opening cysteine and the closing phenylalanine or tryptophan. Each record gives: clone size, V gene, J gene, D gene, CDR3 DNA, CDR3 protein. A D gene is named only where the DNA matches it firmly. Not all rows give a size; the values are once, few, many and, for expanded clones, a class.

clone_size: few; v_call: TRBV6-5; j_call: TRBJ2-7; d_call: -; cdr3_nt: TGTGCCAGCAGTTACTCTAGTAGCTTTGAGCAGTACTTC; cdr3_aa: CASSYSSSFEQYF
clone_size: -; v_call: TRBV20-1; j_call: TRBJ2-4; d_call: -; cdr3_nt: TGCAGTGCTACCTCGTGGGAGACGTTTGACAAAAACATTCAGTACTTC; cdr3_aa: CSATSWETFDKNIQYF
clone_size: -; v_call: TRBV4-1; j_call: TRBJ2-7; d_call: -; cdr3_nt: TGCGCCAGCAGCCAAGAACAGACTCTCTCCTACGAGCAGTACTTC; cdr3_aa: CASSQEQTLSYEQYF
clone_size: -; v_call: TRBV11-2; j_call: TRBJ2-5; d_call: -; cdr3_nt: TGTGCCAGCAGGCCTGACGGGGGGCCCCAAAAGACCCAGTACTTC; cdr3_aa: CASRPDGGPQKTQYF
clone_size: few; v_call: TRBV6-1; j_call: TRBJ2-1; d_call: TRBD2; cdr3_nt: TGTGCCAGCAGTGAAGGGACTAGAAAGGCGGGCAATGAGCAGTTCTTC; cdr3_aa: CASSEGTRKAGNEQFF
clone_size: few; v_call: TRBV6-1; j_call: TRBJ2-2; d_call: -; cdr3_nt: TGTGCCAGCAGTGAACCCCCGGGAGTGCTCACCGGGGAGCTGTTTTTT; cdr3_aa: CASSEPPGVLTGELFF
clone_size: many; v_call: TRBV7-2; j_call: TRBJ2-3; d_call: -; cdr3_nt: TGTGCCAGCAGCTTAAGATTAGGCGGGACTAGCACAGATACGCAGTATTTT; cdr3_aa: CASSLRLGGTSTDTQYF
clone_size: few; v_call: TRBV7-2; j_call: TRBJ2-3; d_call: -; cdr3_nt: TGTGCCAGCAGCTTCCCCGTTGGGGGAGTCGGCACAGATACGCAGTATTTT; cdr3_aa: CASSFPVGGVGTDTQYF
clone_size: many; v_call: TRBV28; j_call: TRBJ2-6; d_call: -; cdr3_nt: TGTGCCAGCAGCACTTTCAGACAGACCTCTGGGGCCAACGTCCTGACTTTC; cdr3_aa: CASSTFRQTSGANVLTF
clone_size: many; v_call: TRBV6-1; j_call: TRBJ1-1; d_call: TRBD1; cdr3_nt: TGTGCCAGCAGAGACACGAACCGACAGGGATGGACTGAAGCTTTCTTT; cdr3_aa: CASRDTNRQGWTEAFF
clone_size: many; v_call: TRBV18; j_call: TRBJ2-7; d_call: -; cdr3_nt: TGTGCCAGCTCACCGCAGGGATTCCACGAGCAGTACTTC; cdr3_aa: CASSPQGFHEQYF
clone_size: few; v_call: TRBV5-1; j_call: TRBJ2-1; d_call: TRBD2; cdr3_nt: TGCGCCAGCAGCAACCTTGGGAACAACCTAGCGGCTGGATCCTACAATGAGCAGTTCTTC; cdr3_aa: CASSNLGNNLAAGSYNEQFF
clone_size: many; v_call: TRBV6-1; j_call: TRBJ1-2; d_call: -; cdr3_nt: TGTGCCAGCAGCACAGTCGGCCGGATCTATGGCTACACCTTC; cdr3_aa: CASSTVGRIYGYTF
clone_size: -; v_call: TRBV12-3/TRBV12-4; j_call: TRBJ2-7; d_call: TRBD2; cdr3_nt: TGTGCCAGCAGTTTGCAATGGACTAGCGGCTACGAGCAGTACTTC; cdr3_aa: CASSLQWTSGYEQYF
clone_size: few; v_call: TRBV5-1; j_call: TRBJ2-1; d_call: TRBD2; cdr3_nt: TGCGCCAGCAGCTTGATGGCGGGAGGGAATTTCAATGAGCAGTTCTTC; cdr3_aa: CASSLMAGGNFNEQFF
clone_size: few; v_call: TRBV14; j_call: TRBJ2-7; d_call: TRBD2; cdr3_nt: TGTGCCAGCAGCCTAGGGGCGGGAGGGCTCGAGCAGTACTTC; cdr3_aa: CASSLGAGGLEQYF
clone_size: few; v_call: TRBV4-1; j_call: TRBJ2-7; d_call: -; cdr3_nt: TGCGCCAGCAGCCACGGGGCCGACTACGAGCAGTACTTC; cdr3_aa: CASSHGADYEQYF
clone_size: many; v_call: TRBV10-1; j_call: TRBJ2-1; d_call: TRBD1; cdr3_nt: TGCGCCAGCAGTGAGTCGGGGGACAGGGGGAAGTACAATGAGCAGTTCTTC; cdr3_aa: CASSESGDRGKYNEQFF
clone_size: few; v_call: TRBV10-3; j_call: TRBJ2-5; d_call: TRBD1; cdr3_nt: TGTGCCATCAGGGGACAGGGGTTGGAGACCCAGTACTTC; cdr3_aa: CAIRGQGLETQYF
clone_size: many; v_call: TRBV18; j_call: TRBJ2-7; d_call: -; cdr3_nt: TGTGCCAGCTCACCGAGCAGCTCCTACGAGCAGTACTTC; cdr3_aa: CASSPSSSYEQYF
clone_size: -; v_call: TRBV13; j_call: TRBJ2-5; d_call: TRBD1; cdr3_nt: TGTGCCAGCAGCCCAAGACAGGGCGGCGCGACCCAGTACTTC; cdr3_aa: CASSPRQGGATQYF
clone_size: many; v_call: TRBV11-2; j_call: TRBJ1-2; d_call: TRBD1; cdr3_nt: TGTGCCAGCAGCTACCCGGGACAGTACTATGGCTACACCTTC; cdr3_aa: CASSYPGQYYGYTF
clone_size: -; v_call: TRBV7-9; j_call: TRBJ1-1; d_call: -; cdr3_nt: TGTGCCAGCAGCTTAGACAGGCTCACTGAAGCTTTCTTT; cdr3_aa: CASSLDRLTEAFF
clone_size: many; v_call: TRBV7-9; j_call: TRBJ2-3; d_call: TRBD1; cdr3_nt: TGTGCCAGCAGGGGACCGGACAGGGAGAATGCAGATACGCAGTATTTT; cdr3_aa: CASRGPDRENADTQYF
clone_size: -; v_call: TRBV7-9; j_call: TRBJ1-3; d_call: TRBD1; cdr3_nt: TGTGCCAGCAGCTTAACGACAGGGGGGAACACCATATATTTT; cdr3_aa: CASSLTTGGNTIYF
clone_size: many; v_call: TRBV12-3/TRBV12-4; j_call: TRBJ1-1; d_call: -; cdr3_nt: TGTGCCAGCAGGCCTACAGGAGCCCCGAACACTGAAGCTTTCTTT; cdr3_aa: CASRPTGAPNTEAFF
clone_size: many; v_call: TRBV27; j_call: TRBJ2-2; d_call: -; cdr3_nt: TGTGCCAGCAGTTTATCGTTTTGGACGGCGAGCACCGGGGAGCTGTTTTTT; cdr3_aa: CASSLSFWTASTGELFF
clone_size: few; v_call: TRBV5-1; j_call: TRBJ1-3; d_call: -; cdr3_nt: TGCGCCAGCAGCTTGGCAGGAGGGGGCTCTGGAAACACCATATATTTT; cdr3_aa: CASSLAGGGSGNTIYF
clone_size: -; v_call: TRBV7-2; j_call: TRBJ2-2; d_call: TRBD2; cdr3_nt: TGTGCCAGCAGCCGAACTAGCGGGAGGGGTACCGGGGAGCTGTTTTTT; cdr3_aa: CASSRTSGRGTGELFF
clone_size: many; v_call: TRBV3-1; j_call: TRBJ2-2; d_call: TRBD2; cdr3_nt: TGTGCCAGCAGCCAAGGACTAGCGGGATACACCGGGGAGCTGTTTTTT; cdr3_aa: CASSQGLAGYTGELFF
clone_size: -; v_call: TRBV20-1; j_call: TRBJ1-4; d_call: TRBD1; cdr3_nt: TGCAGTGCTAGTGACAGGGGGACTGAAAAACTGTTTTTT; cdr3_aa: CSASDRGTEKLFF
clone_size: many; v_call: TRBV18; j_call: TRBJ1-1; d_call: -; cdr3_nt: TGTGCCAGCTCACCGGATCTCACTGAAGCTTTCTTT; cdr3_aa: CASSPDLTEAFF
clone_size: many; v_call: TRBV16; j_call: TRBJ2-3; d_call: TRBD1; cdr3_nt: TGTGCCAGCAGCCCCCCGGGACAGGGTATGGACTTAAGGGCAGATACGCAGTATTTT; cdr3_aa: CASSPPGQGMDLRADTQYF
clone_size: -; v_call: TRBV5-8; j_call: TRBJ2-7; d_call: TRBD2; cdr3_nt: TGTGCCAGCAGCTTTCGGCGGGAGGGGTCCTACGAGCAGTACTTC; cdr3_aa: CASSFRREGSYEQYF
clone_size: -; v_call: TRBV12-3/TRBV12-4; j_call: TRBJ2-7; d_call: TRBD1; cdr3_nt: TGTGCCAGCAACTCCGGACAGGGGGTAAGCGAGCAGTACTTC; cdr3_aa: CASNSGQGVSEQYF